In its sample, the clone carrying this T cell receptor beta chain ranks as medium-sized. What it recognizes is unknown. The data are from a study of metastatic and nonmetastatic thyroid tumors. Study in general: The comparison covered peripheral blood and tumor or nodule tissue in malignant and benign thyroid patients. Study observations and caveats: Reported TCR beta diversity, measured in blood and tumor, was significantly higher for malignant thyroid tumors than for benign nodules.

V was shortened by 3 bases and J by 0 bases, with 7 bases between the two germline ends. CDR3 length equals 14 residues. Germline CDR1 reads SGHAT; CDR2 reads FQDESV (reference sequence). Thyroid surgery was performed in patients who had received no treatment beforehand. Authors' processing steps: The study built a papillary thyroid cancer distant-metastasis classifier from CDR3 differences across clinicopathological groups. From the PCR reads, TCRdb re-called clones with MiXCR. The authors' filters were not applied to this entry. The sample has about 15,000 clones, 25% to 30% seen once. The source is a male donor with papillary thyroid cancer or a benign thyroid nodule (not recorded which). Some clones in this sample may be carry-over from other donors' samples. Input material: tumor tissue. The rearrangement links TRBV11-1 to TRBJ2-3, with D possibly being TRBD1 (6 bases). The CDR3 region is CASSLGASTDTQYF. The CDR3 DNA reads as TGTGCCAGCAGCTTGGGGGCGAGCACAGATACGCAGTATTTT.